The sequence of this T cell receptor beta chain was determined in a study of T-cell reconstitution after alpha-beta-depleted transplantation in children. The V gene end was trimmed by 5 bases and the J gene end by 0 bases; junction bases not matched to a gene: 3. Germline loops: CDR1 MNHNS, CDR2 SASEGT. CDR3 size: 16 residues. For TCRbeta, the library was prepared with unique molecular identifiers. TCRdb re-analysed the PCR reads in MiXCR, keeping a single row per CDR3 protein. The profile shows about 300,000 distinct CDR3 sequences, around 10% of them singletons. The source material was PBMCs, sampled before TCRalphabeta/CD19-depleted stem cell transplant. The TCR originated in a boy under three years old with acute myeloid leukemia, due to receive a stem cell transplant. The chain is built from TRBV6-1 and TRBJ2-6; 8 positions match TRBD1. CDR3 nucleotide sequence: TGTGCCAGCAGTAGGGACAGGCCCTCTGGGGCCAACGTCCTGACTTTC. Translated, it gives CASSRDRPSGANVLTF.